This T cell receptor (beta chain) was identified in a study of OX40 agonist ivuxolimab in advanced cancers. TCRdb keeps only in-frame clones here, not all; method: immunoSEQ multiplex PCR. Of about 79,000 clones in the sample, about 91% were seen once. This specimen was CD4+ or CD8+ T cells sorted from blood, taken in a trial of the OX40 agonist ivuxolimab. The receptor comes from an adult with an advanced solid tumor such as melanoma, head and neck, liver or kidney cancer.

The DNA for the CDR3 is TGTGCCAGCAGCCCGCAGGGGTCGCGACCCTCTGGGGCCAACGTCCTGACTTTC. As protein: CASSPQGSRPSGANVLTF. The chain joins TRBV7-3 to TRBJ2-6; D might be TRBD1 (6 bases). V gave up 5 bases and J gave up 0 bases, with 17 bases separating them. This CDR3 comprises 18 residues. Looked up from germline, CDR1 is SGHTA and CDR2 is FQGTGA.